This T cell receptor (beta chain) was identified during a study of blood T cells in healthy people across ages. Whole-study context: For every two T cells, template switching captured about one barcoded beta molecule. Study-wide results and caveats: Unknown donor CMV status possibly confounded expanded clonotype changes. The long-lived group displayed more naive CD4+ cells, plus higher diversity, than the aged donors did.

Concerning this clonotype: Its antigen remains unknown.

CDR3 size: 12 residues. The V segment lost 9 bases and the J segment 6 bases; nucleotides outside the gene matches: 6. Donors each provided around 10 milliliters of peripheral blood. Combining a sample-barcoded 5' primer with a J-beta primer mix, a second PCR ran for roughly 7 to 12 cycles. TCRdb analysed the 5' RACE reads with MiXCR anew, one entry per CDR3 protein. Among hundreds of thousands of distinct CDR3 sequences listed, 62% were seen once. The rearrangement uses TRBV12-3 or TRBV12-4 and TRBJ1-1; 8 positions match TRBD1. This clonotype was sampled from a man aged 25-45 years in good health. Sequenced: blood. CDR3 loop: CASGTGFSEAFF. CDR3 DNA: TGTGCCAGTGGGACAGGTTTCTCTGAAGCTTTCTTT.